What follows are 26 T cell receptor beta chains derived from one specimen sequenced in a study of kidney transplant recipient with SARS-CoV-2 infection. TCRdb redid the calling of the reads with MiXCR, one entry per CDR3 protein. The table lists 250,000 or so distinct CDR3 sequences, around 28% of them singletons. The sample in question was a blood sample, obtained at baseline and around day 110 from a kidney transplant recipient. Receptors originate from a young adult male patient who had COVID-19 and was a kidney transplant recipient. Some T cells may have originated in the graft donor.

The chain employs TRBV11-2 and TRBJ2-3; maybe TRBD2 (5 bases). V shed 5 bases and J shed 2 bases, with 11 bases lying between them. Germline CDR1 reads SGHAT; CDR2 reads FQNNGV. The CDR3 is made up of 14 amino acids. CDR3 nucleotide sequence: TGTGCCAGCAGCATAATCGGGATCACAGATACGCAGTATTTT. Protein sequence: CASSIIGITDTQYF.

Points on this clonotype: A much larger clone differs by one base, so this may be a read error. This chain uses TRBV18 with TRBJ1-5; TRBD1 is a possible D gene (5 bases). Trimming shortened V by 1 base and J by 0 bases, and 13 bases separated the two germline ends. The CDR3 extends over 17 amino acids. The germline V gene has CDR1 KGHSH and CDR2 LQKENI. The CDR3 nucleotides are TGTGCCAGCTCACCACTTGTTAAAGGGGCTAGCAATCAGCCCCAGCATTTT. Translated, it gives CASSPLVKGASNQPQHF.

This clonotype has a count of ten or more. The chain is built from TRBV7-9 and TRBJ2-7; D is perhaps TRBD1 or TRBD2 (5 bases each). In germline, CDR1 is SEHNR, CDR2 FQNEAQ (reference sequence). V gave up 9 bases and J gave up 9 bases, with 21 bases separating them. There are 13 residues in the CDR3. The CDR3 sequence is CASPPSGPRGQYV. The CDR3, as DNA: TGTGCCAGTCCTCCGTCGGGGCCACGGGGGCAGTACGTC.

Note on this clonotype: Possible read error: a much larger clone is one base away. CDR3 protein: CASSPGEAGFGGGQFF. In nucleotides, the CDR3 is TGTGCCAGCAGCCCCGGAGAAGCGGGATTTGGGGGTGGGCAGTTCTTC. V is TRBV14 and J is TRBJ2-1; TRBD2 matches at 7 bases. The germline CDR1 and CDR2 sequences are SGHDN and FVKESK. This CDR3 comprises 16 residues. The J segment lost 12 bases and the V segment lost 4 bases, leaving 18 bases of the junction unmatched.

This clonotype was found many times. This chain uses TRBV20-1 with TRBJ1-1, with TRBD1 as a possible D gene (6 bases). The germline V gene encodes CDR1 DFQATT and CDR2 SNEGSKA (reference sequence). The CDR3 has 14 amino acids. Trimming left V 1 base short and J 5 bases short, with 14 bases between. The CDR3 DNA follows: TGCAGTGCTAGAGTTACGGGGGCAAGGACTGAAGCTTTCTTT. It specifies CSARVTGARTEAFF.

The chain carries TRBV27 and TRBJ2-1; the D is unclear. Deletions cut 6 bases from V and 4 bases from J, with 10 bases between. The CDR3 is 13 residues long. Germline CDR1 MNHEY, CDR2 SMNVEV (reference sequence). CDR3 DNA sequence: TGTGCCAGCAGAAGAACTAATTACAATGAGCAGTTCTTC. It codes for CASRRTNYNEQFF.

As to this clonotype: A much more abundant neighbour one base away suggests this may be a read error. The chain has TRBV6-1 and TRBJ1-2, with D hard to call. The CDR3 covers 17 residues. The germline V gene has CDR1 MNHNS and CDR2 SASEGT. This chain's CDR3 is CASSSTYSMRKTYGCTF. Written as DNA, the CDR3 is TGTGCCAGCAGTAGCACCTACTCTATGCGAAAGACCTATGGCTGCACCTTC.

The chain couples TRBV3-1 to TRBJ2-2; no definite D call. This CDR3 is 18 amino acids long. The V and J ends lost 5 bases and 5 bases respectively, with 24 bases between them. Germline CDR1 reads LGHDT; CDR2 reads YNNKEL (reference sequence). The CDR3 reads CASSDLCPTSGLTGELFF. In DNA form, the CDR3 reads TGTGCCAGCAGCGACTTATGTCCCACTTCAGGCTTGACCGGGGAGCTGTTTTTT.

This clonotype was detected ten times or more. The J gene is TRBJ1-2, the V gene TRBV7-8, with TRBD1 matching 7 bases. This CDR3 is built from 17 residues. CDR1 SGHVS and CDR2 FQNEAQ come from the germline V gene. Trimming removed 3 bases from V and 0 bases from J; junction bases left unmatched: 10. The CDR3 DNA follows: TGTGCCAGCAGCTTCTCGACAGGGTTCATAGCTAACTATGGCTACACCTTC. It codes for CASSFSTGFIANYGYTF.

This clonotype was detected ten times or more. This chain uses TRBV5-4 with TRBJ2-3, with TRBD2 matching over 7 bases. This CDR3 has 16 residues. With 0 bases clipped from V and 0 bases from J, the junction kept 4 bases outside the gene matches. Germline CDR1 and CDR2: SGHNT and YYREEE (reference sequence). For the CDR3, the DNA is TGTGCCAGCAGCTTGGACGGGGGAGGGAGCACAGATACGCAGTATTTT. It encodes CASSLDGGGSTDTQYF.

Notes on this clonotype: A much larger clone lies a single base off, so this may be a read error. The chain combines TRBV10-2 with TRBJ1-1, with D tentatively TRBD1 (5 bases). The germline CDR1 and CDR2 sequences are WSHSY and SAAADI. The CDR3 extends over 14 amino acids. CDR3 in DNA: TGCGCCAGCAGTGAGCGGGGACTGAACACTGGAGCTTTCTTT. Translating it yields CASSERGLNTGAFF.

Turning to this clonotype: This may come from a read error, since a much larger clone is one base off. The J gene is TRBJ1-3, the V gene TRBV7-6; D might be TRBD1 (6 bases). Germline lookup yields CDR1 SGHVS and CDR2 FNYEAQ. CDR3 length: 15 residues. The CDR3 loop is CVSTLNGGPGNTIYF. The DNA of the CDR3 is TGTGTCAGCACCCTAAATGGGGGCCCTGGAAACACCATATATTTT.

About this clonotype itself: This sequence may be a read error, since a much larger clone differs from it by one base. The chain has TRBV20-1 and TRBJ2-7; D unclear. CDR3 length: 11 residues. The germline CDR1 and CDR2 sequences are DFQATT and SNEGSKA (reference sequence). Deletions cut 6 bases from V and 8 bases from J, with 14 bases between. Here the CDR3 reads CSADSRNKQYF. CDR3 coding DNA: TGCAGTGCAGACTCCCGGAACAAGCAGTACTTC.

The sample holds many counts of this clonotype. This chain uses TRBV15 with TRBJ2-1; 8 bases map to TRBD2. Losses at the gene ends were 2 bases for V and 7 bases for J; bases not matched to a gene: 7. This CDR3 has 15 residues. The V gene's germline CDR1 is LNHNV and CDR2 YYDKDF (reference sequence). CDR3 DNA: TGTGCCACCAGCAGACCCGGGAGGGGGGAGAATGAGCAGTTCTTC. It translates to CATSRPGRGENEQFF.

This clonotype was recorded at least ten times. V gene TRBV30 combines with J gene TRBJ1-5; no definite D call. The CDR3 covers 13 residues. V was shortened by 3 bases and J by 6 bases, with 12 bases between the two germline ends. CDR1 and CDR2 from the germline V gene are GTSNPN and SVGIG (reference sequence). CDR3: CAWRGGVGQPQHF. CDR3 sequence (DNA): TGTGCCTGGAGGGGTGGGGTGGGTCAGCCCCAGCATTTT.

About this clonotype: This clone may be a read error of a much larger clone one base away. The V call is TRBV25-1, the J call TRBJ1-2, with unresolved D. V lost 8 bases and J 4 bases, leaving 26 bases between the germline ends. Germline V CDR1 and CDR2: MGHDK, SYGVNS. This CDR3 is built from 17 residues. This CDR3 reads CASGYLLELGKTYGYTF. As DNA, the CDR3 is TGTGCCAGCGGTTACCTACTAGAACTGGGAAAGACCTATGGCTACACCTTC.

This clonotype came up once. A much larger clone differs from this one at a single base, so this may be a read error. The chain employs TRBV19 and TRBJ1-2; 9 nucleotides line up with TRBD1. The CDR3 runs to 16 residues. CDR1 and CDR2 (germline): LNHDA, SQIVND (reference sequence). V lost 5 bases to trimming and J lost 4 bases; unmatched junction nucleotides: 11. The CDR3, as DNA: TGTGCCAGTAGTCCCCAACCGGGACAGGGAGGCTATGGCTACACCTTC. Translation: CASSPQPGQGGYGYTF.

This clonotype has a count of ten or more. The chain combines TRBV28 with TRBJ2-7; possibly TRBD1 or TRBD2 for D (5 bases each). In germline, CDR1 is MDHEN, CDR2 SYDVKM. The CDR3 covers 15 residues. V was shortened by 5 bases and J by 0 bases, with 14 bases between the two germline ends. CDR3 sequence (DNA): TGTGCCAGCAGTGACGGGACCTTCTCCTCCTACGAGCAGTACTTC. Amino acids: CASSDGTFSSYEQYF. Together with reference TRBV28 and TRBJ2-7, the CDR3 gives the full variable domain: DVKVTQSSRYLVKRTGEKVFLECVQDMDHENMFWYRQDPGLGLRLIYFSYDVKMKEKGDIPEGYSVSREKKERFSLILESASTNQTSMYLCASSDGTFSSYEQYFGPGTRLTVT.

The sample holds many counts of this clonotype. This chain links TRBV27 with TRBJ2-7, with 8 bases matching TRBD1. The CDR3 is made up of 15 amino acids. Germline lookup yields CDR1 MNHEY and CDR2 SMNVEV (reference sequence). V shed 2 bases, J shed 2 bases, and the junction held 5 bases outside the gene matches. For the CDR3, the DNA is TGTGCCAGCAGTTTAAAGGGACAGGCAGCCTACGAGCAGTACTTC. Translation: CASSLKGQAAYEQYF.

There are many counts of this clonotype. The gene calls are TRBV2 and TRBJ2-5; D remains unclear. Germline V lookup: CDR1 SNHLY, CDR2 FYNNEI. This CDR3 is built from 12 residues. In DNA, the CDR3 is TGTGGGGGTGGTCTTTTTGGGGAGACCCAGTACTTC. Translated: CGGGLFGETQYF.

On this clonotype itself: Possible read error: a much larger clone is one base away. As the CDR3 is not closed by the conserved phenylalanine or tryptophan, this likely results from a read error. This rearrangement joins TRBV19 to TRBJ1-2; no clear D. Germline-derived CDR1 and CDR2 are LNHDA and SQIVND (reference sequence). Trimming stripped 5 bases from V and 4 bases from J, with 23 bases between. The CDR3 is made up of 17 amino acids. The CDR3 nucleotides are TGTGCCAGTAGTGTCAGGATGACAAATCGAAAGACCTATGGCTACACCTCC. This sequence encodes CASSVRMTNRKTYGYTS.

This clonotype was detected many times. The CDR3 DNA reads as TGTGCCAGCAGCTTTAGACAGGGGGACACCGGGGAGCTGTTTTTT. Its translation is CASSFRQGDTGELFF. The rearrangement joins TRBV7-8 to TRBJ2-2; 9 bases fit TRBD1. V lost 3 bases to trimming and J lost 3 bases; unmatched junction nucleotides: 2. This CDR3 comprises 15 residues. Germline V gives CDR1 SGHVS, CDR2 FQNEAQ.

The CDR3 protein is CSASPGTDTQYF. The CDR3 DNA follows: TGCAGTGCTAGCCCAGGCACAGATACGCAGTATTTT. The chain joins TRBV20-1 to TRBJ2-3; D is unclear. This CDR3 spans 12 amino acids. With 3 bases removed from V and 1 base from J, the gap between germline ends came to 5 bases. Germline lookup yields CDR1 DFQATT and CDR2 SNEGSKA (reference sequence).

With regard to this clonotype: This sequence may be a read error, since a much larger clone differs from it by one base. This chain connects TRBV11-2 to TRBJ2-7, with 7 positions matching TRBD1. Germline CDR1 SGHAT, CDR2 FQNNGV. The CDR3 length is 15 residues. Trimming removed 7 bases from V and 6 bases from J; junction bases left unmatched: 15. The CDR3 bases are TGTGCCAGCATCCCAGGGGGACGGACAAGGGTCGAGCAGTACTTC. Its translation: CASIPGGRTRVEQYF.

This CDR3 is CGSNSGDSRKTYGYTF. The CDR3 DNA is TGTGGCAGTAATAGTGGTGATAGCCGAAAGACCTATGGCTACACCTTC. The chain employs TRBV8-2 and TRBJ1-2. TRBV8-2 is a known pseudogene. CDR3 length: 16 residues.

This clonotype was observed at least ten times. The rearrangement uses TRBV12-3 or TRBV12-4 and TRBJ1-2; D remains unclear. The CDR3 has 17 amino acids. The V and J ends lost 5 bases and 4 bases respectively, with 23 bases between them. The CDR3, as DNA: TGTGCCAGCAGTCGCGCTGCCAGCTTCCGAAAGACCTATGGCTACACCTTC. Translating it yields CASSRAASFRKTYGYTF.